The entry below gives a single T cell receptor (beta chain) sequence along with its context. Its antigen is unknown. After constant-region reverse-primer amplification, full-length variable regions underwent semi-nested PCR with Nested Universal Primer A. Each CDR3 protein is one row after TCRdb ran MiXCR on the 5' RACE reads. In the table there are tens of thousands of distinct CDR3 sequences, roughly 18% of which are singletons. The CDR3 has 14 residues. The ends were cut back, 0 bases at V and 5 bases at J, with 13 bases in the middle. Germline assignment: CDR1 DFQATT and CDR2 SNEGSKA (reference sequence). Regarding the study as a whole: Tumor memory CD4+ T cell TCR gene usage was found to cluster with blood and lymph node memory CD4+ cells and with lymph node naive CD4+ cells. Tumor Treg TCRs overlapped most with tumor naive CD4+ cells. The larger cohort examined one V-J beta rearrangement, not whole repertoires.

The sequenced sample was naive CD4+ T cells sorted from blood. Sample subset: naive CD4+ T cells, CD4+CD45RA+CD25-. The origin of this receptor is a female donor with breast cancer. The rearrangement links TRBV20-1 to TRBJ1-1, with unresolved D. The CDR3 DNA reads TGCAGTGCTAGAGATTATAGACGGGGAACTGAAGCTTTCTTT. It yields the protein CSARDYRRGTEAFF.